This note documents a single T cell receptor beta chain sequence. Its target is unknown. Germline loops: CDR1 MDHEN, CDR2 SYDVKM. CDR3 length: 15 residues. Trimming pared 4 bases from V and 6 bases from J, leaving 15 bases between. Sampling of blood occurred at baseline, cycle 4 day 1, and cycle 7 day 1. This sample is drawn from a study of OX40 agonist ivuxolimab in advanced cancers. Study-level background: Ivuxolimab doses were 0.01, 0.1, 0.3, 1.5, 3 or 10 mg/kg every 2 weeks. Dose-escalation patients had hepatocellular carcinoma, melanoma, renal cell or head and neck cancer. Study-wide points: Circulating CD4+ and CD8+ T cells showed clonal expansion by week 6 at 0.1 to 3.0 mg/kg.

Sequenced by immunoSEQ multiplex PCR; TCRdb stores in-frame clones only, minus some. The table shows about 46,000 clones, with over 75% occurring only once. This TCR was sampled from an adult with an advanced solid tumor such as melanoma, head and neck, liver or kidney cancer. The sample here was CD4+ or CD8+ T cells sorted from blood, taken in a trial of the OX40 agonist ivuxolimab. This chain connects TRBV28 to TRBJ2-2; D perhaps matches TRBD2 (7 bases). In DNA form, the CDR3 reads TGTGCCAGCAGTTACGGGGGGCGCGGGCCCGGGGAGCTGTTTTTT. This gives the protein CASSYGGRGPGELFF.